Sequencing of this T cell receptor (beta chain) was carried out in a study of T-cell memory formation after mild COVID-19. Background on the study: TCR clustering was largely donor specific. Study findings and constraints: Contracting clones from day 15 to 85 had balanced CD4/CD8; later expanders favoured CD4+. Chiefly within CM and EM were the contracting CD4+ clones; CD8+ ones were within EMRA. Proof of SARS-CoV-2 specificity was absent for the second-wave clones that crested on day 37.

TCRdb reprocessed the 5' RACE reads via MiXCR and lists one record per CDR3 protein. The table shows nearly 110,000 distinct CDR3 sequences, with approximately 15% occurring only once. This clonotype was recorded a few times. Its antigen is currently unknown. The DNA is left out, because the CDR3 cannot be placed on it with certainty; the CDR3 is given as TCRdb lists it. From germline, CDR1 is MNHNS and CDR2 SASEGT. The CDR3 has 14 residues if both end residues are counted. The sequence was obtained from an adult woman who had mild COVID-19 (a few samples of this study predate the infection). Cell type and time point are not known. Source material: PBMCs or a T cell subset sorted from them (not recorded which). The V and J genes are TRBV6-1 and TRBJ2-7. The CDR3 loop is CASNEVTFGDEQYF.